This TCR beta chain was captured by sequencing in a study of T cell responses to AZD1222 COVID-19 vaccine. The protocol was immunoSEQ multiplex PCR, while the TCRdb copy is restricted to in-frame clones and leaves out a portion. Among 200,000 to 250,000 clones, about 92% were seen once, and the ten largest hold 1%. V lost 2 bases to trimming and J lost 4 bases, with 5 bases between them. CDR1 is KGHSH and CDR2 is LQKENI in the germline V gene. The CDR3 runs 12 residues. This sample comprised peripheral blood, obtained on day 0 of MenACWY control vaccination. The chain links TRBV18 to TRBJ1-1; D unclear. The sequence was obtained from an adult in good health. The chain's CDR3 is CASSPASTEAFF. The DNA of the CDR3 is TGTGCCAGCTCACCAGCGAGCACTGAAGCTTTCTTT.